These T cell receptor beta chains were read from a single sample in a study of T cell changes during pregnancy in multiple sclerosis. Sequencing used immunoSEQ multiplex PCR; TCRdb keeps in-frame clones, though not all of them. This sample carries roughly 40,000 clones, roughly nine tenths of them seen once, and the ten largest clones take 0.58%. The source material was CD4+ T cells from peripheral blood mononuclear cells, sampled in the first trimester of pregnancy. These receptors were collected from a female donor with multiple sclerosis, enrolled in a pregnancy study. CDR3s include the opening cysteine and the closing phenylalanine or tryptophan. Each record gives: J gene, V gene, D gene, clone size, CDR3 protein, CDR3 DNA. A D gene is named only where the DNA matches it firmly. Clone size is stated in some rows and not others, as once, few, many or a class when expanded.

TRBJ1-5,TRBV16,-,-,CASSQSDRQPQHF,TGTGCCAGCAGCCAATCCGACAGGCAGCCCCAGCATTTT
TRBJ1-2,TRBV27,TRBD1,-,CASSRVTGGSRGYTF,TGTGCCAGCAGCAGAGTGACAGGGGGCAGTCGTGGCTACACCTTC
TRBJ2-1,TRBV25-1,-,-,CASSVGGSGLSSYNEQFF,TGTGCCAGCAGTGTAGGAGGGAGTGGGCTCAGCTCCTACAATGAGCAGTTCTTC
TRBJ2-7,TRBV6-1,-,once,CASNRGGGAYEQYF,TGTGCCAGCAACAGAGGGGGGGGAGCCTACGAGCAGTACTTC
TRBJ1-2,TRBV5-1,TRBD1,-,CASSRGDRDGYTF,TGCGCCAGCAGCCGGGGGGACAGGGACGGCTACACCTTC
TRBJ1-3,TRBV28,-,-,CASSPSGLTAGNTIYF,TGTGCCAGCAGTCCTTCGGGACTTACGGCTGGAAACACCATATATTTT
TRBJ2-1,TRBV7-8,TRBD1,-,CASSPRDRGISYNEQFF,TGTGCCAGCAGCCCACGGGACAGGGGCATCTCCTACAATGAGCAGTTCTTC
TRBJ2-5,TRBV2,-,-,CASSESNRQETQYF,TGTGCCAGCAGTGAATCTAACAGACAAGAGACCCAGTACTTC
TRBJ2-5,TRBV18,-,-,CASSQGVGQETQYF,TGTGCCAGCTCACAGGGGGTAGGCCAAGAGACCCAGTACTTC
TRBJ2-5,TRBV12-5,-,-,CASGLVLGTRVETQYF,TGTGCTAGTGGTTTGGTACTGGGTACACGGGTAGAGACCCAGTACTTC
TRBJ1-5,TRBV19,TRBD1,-,CAANGGQGSYQPQHF,TGTGCCGCAAACGGGGGACAGGGGTCATATCAGCCCCAGCATTTT
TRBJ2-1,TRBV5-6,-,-,CASSLRRRNEQFF,TGTGCCAGCAGCTTGCGTCGGAGGAATGAGCAGTTCTTC
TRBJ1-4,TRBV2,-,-,CASSTTGFGKLFF,TGTGCCAGCAGTACGACAGGTTTCGGAAAACTGTTTTTT
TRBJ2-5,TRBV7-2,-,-,CASSQSNQETQYF,TGTGCCAGCAGCCAGTCGAACCAAGAGACCCAGTACTTC
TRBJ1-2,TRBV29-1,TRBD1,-,CSAMTGRNGYTF,TGCAGCGCTATGACAGGGAGGAATGGCTACACCTTC
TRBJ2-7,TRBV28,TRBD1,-,CASPPSGQGVFEQYF,TGTGCCAGCCCCCCATCTGGACAGGGGGTGTTCGAGCAGTACTTC
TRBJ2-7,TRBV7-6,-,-,CASSLEFGIYYEQYF,TGTGCCAGCAGCTTAGAATTCGGGATATACTACGAGCAGTACTTC
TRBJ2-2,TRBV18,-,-,CASSLFRDTPTGELFF,TGTGCCAGCTCACTTTTCCGGGACACACCCACCGGGGAGCTGTTTTTT
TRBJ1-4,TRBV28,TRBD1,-,CASITSGTGGKLFF,TGTGCCAGCATTACTTCCGGGACAGGTGGAAAACTGTTTTTT
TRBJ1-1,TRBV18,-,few,CASSPTGGGTEAFF,TGTGCCAGCTCACCTACTGGGGGGGGCACTGAAGCTTTCTTT
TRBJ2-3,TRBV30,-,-,CAWSVATDTQYF,TGTGCCTGGAGTGTAGCTACAGATACGCAGTATTTT
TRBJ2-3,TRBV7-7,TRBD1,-,CASSPRQGSDTQYF,TGTGCCAGCAGCCCTAGACAGGGATCAGATACGCAGTATTTT
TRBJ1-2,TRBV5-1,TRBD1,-,CASSLDRGLSGYTF,TGCGCCAGCAGCTTGGACAGGGGCCTATCTGGCTACACCTTC
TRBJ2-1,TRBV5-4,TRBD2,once,CASSASGLAAYNEQFF,TGTGCCAGCAGCGCCTCGGGACTAGCGGCCTACAATGAGCAGTTCTTC
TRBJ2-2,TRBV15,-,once,CATSRDIGVGELFF,TGTGCCACCAGCAGAGATATAGGGGTTGGGGAGCTGTTTTTT